These 13 T cell receptor beta chains were sequenced from one sample in a study of blood T cell repertoires in COVID-19. Libraries were prepared by immunoSEQ multiplex PCR; TCRdb keeps only in-frame clonotypes and omits some of them. The sample contains 150,000 to 200,000 clones, 80% to 90% of which appear only once. Sequences were obtained from peripheral blood. All receptors come from a human donor with active or convalescent COVID-19. The donor label of this sample is uncertain.

Details on this clone: Its ends do not fully match the called genes, so a read error is possible. V is TRBV7-2 and J is TRBJ2-7, with 7 bases matching TRBD1. The CDR3 sequence is 15 residues long. CDR1 is SGHTA, CDR2 FQGNSA, per germline. The CDR3 DNA reads as TGTGCCAGCAGCTTCGACCGGGACAGTAGTTACGGGCAGTACTTC. Translating gives CASSFDRDSSYGQYF. The full variable domain, its missing parts supplied by reference TRBV7-2 and TRBJ2-7, is GAGVSQSPSNKVTEKGKDVELRCDPISGHTALYWYRQSLGQGLEFLIYFQGNSAPDKSGLPSDRFSAERTGGSVSTLTIQRTQQEDSAVYLCASSFDRDSSYGQYFGPGTRLTVT.

The chain uses TRBV27 and TRBJ2-3, with 7 bases identical to TRBD2. V trimming: 5 bases; J trimming: 8 bases; junction bases outside the gene matches: 10. The CDR3 loop spans 14 amino acids. Germline V lookup: CDR1 MNHEY, CDR2 SMNVEV (reference sequence). CDR3 protein: CASSIERGPTTQYF. In nucleotides, the CDR3 is TGTGCCAGCAGTATTGAGCGGGGCCCTACTACGCAGTATTTT.

V gene TRBV11-3 combines with J gene TRBJ2-2, with 9 bases aligning to TRBD1. The germline gives CDR1 SGHNT, CDR2 YENEEA. With 1 base clipped from V and 0 bases from J, the junction kept 0 bases outside the gene matches. The CDR3 is made up of 16 amino acids. The CDR3: CASSLGQGANTGELFF. In DNA form, the CDR3 reads TGTGCCAGCAGCTTAGGACAGGGGGCGAACACCGGGGAGCTGTTTTTT.

The chain is built from TRBV19 and TRBJ1-6; TRBD1 agrees at 11 bases. CDR3 length: 14 residues. V shed 10 bases and J 13 bases; nucleotides not matched to a gene: 12. In germline, CDR1 is LNHDA, CDR2 SQIVND (reference sequence). For the CDR3, the DNA is TGTGCCAACTCGACGGACAGGGGGCGGCGGCCCCTCCACTTT. Its translation is CANSTDRGRRPLHF.

The rearrangement links TRBV6-5 to TRBJ2-1; D is unresolved. Trimming removed 8 bases from V and 4 bases from J, with 6 bases in between. The germline CDR1 and CDR2 sequences are MNHEY and SVGAGI. The CDR3 extends over 11 amino acids. As DNA, the CDR3 is TGTGCCAGCCAGAGGTACAATGAGCAGTTCTTC. It encodes CASQRYNEQFF.

This clone appeared a single time. The V gene is TRBV9, the J gene TRBJ2-1; 8 nucleotides match TRBD2. V shed 0 bases and J 7 bases; nucleotides not matched to a gene: 3. The CDR3 consists of 14 residues. Germline V gives CDR1 SGDLS, CDR2 YYNGEE. This chain's CDR3 is CASSVVSGGNEQFF. CDR3 coding DNA: TGTGCCAGCAGCGTAGTTTCGGGAGGGAATGAGCAGTTCTTC.

The V call is TRBV2, the J call TRBJ1-1, with D perhaps matching TRBD1 (5 bases). Looked up from germline, CDR1 is SNHLY and CDR2 is FYNNEI. The CDR3 consists of 12 residues. V dropped 9 bases and J dropped 1 base, with 9 bases sitting between them. The CDR3 DNA reads TGTGCCAGGAGACAGACGAACACTGAAGCTTTCTTT. Its protein product is CARRQTNTEAFF.

This clone was counted once. The V call is TRBV6-6, the J call TRBJ1-5, with D uncertain. The CDR3 contains 16 residues. V was clipped by 4 bases and J by 0 bases, with 13 bases between them. Per the germline V gene, CDR1 is MNHNY and CDR2 is SVGAGI (reference sequence). The CDR3 loop is CASSSQTGDSNQPQHF. The DNA for the CDR3 is TGTGCCAGCAGTTCCCAGACTGGAGATAGCAATCAGCCCCAGCATTTT.

This chain links TRBV9 with TRBJ1-4; the D gene is possibly TRBD1 (6 bases). Trimming took off 0 bases at V and 3 bases at J, with 9 bases between the two ends. Germline V lookup: CDR1 SGDLS, CDR2 YYNGEE. The CDR3 is 15 amino acids. The DNA of the CDR3 is TGTGCCAGCAGCGTAGCAGGGGCGGCTAATGAAAAACTGTTTTTT. This codes for CASSVAGAANEKLFF. Together with reference TRBV9 and TRBJ1-4, the CDR3 gives the full variable domain: DSGVTQTPKHLITATGQRVTLRCSPRSGDLSVYWYQQSLDQGLQFLIQYYNGEERAKGNILERFSAQQFPDLHSELNLSSLELGDSALYFCASSVAGAANEKLFFGSGTQLSVL.

The J gene is TRBJ2-1, the V gene TRBV9; 7 nucleotides agree with TRBD2. The V and J ends lost 0 bases and 4 bases, in that order; junction bases with no gene match: 10. Germline V gene lookup returns CDR1 SGDLS and CDR2 YYNGEE. There are 17 residues in the CDR3. As DNA, the CDR3 is TGTGCCAGCAGCGTAGTCAGTACAGGCGGGGGTTACAATGAGCAGTTCTTC. As protein: CASSVVSTGGGYNEQFF.

The chain combines TRBV28 with TRBJ2-5, with TRBD2 matching 10 bases. The CDR3 extends over 14 amino acids. Germline V gives CDR1 MDHEN, CDR2 SYDVKM. J was trimmed by 6 bases and V by 5 bases; bases with no gene match: 6. CDR3 sequence (DNA): TGTGCCAGCAGTAGAGCGGGGGGGCGGAAGACCCAGTACTTC. It encodes CASSRAGGRKTQYF.

This sequence joins TRBV6-5 and TRBJ2-1, with TRBD2 matching 9 bases. The ends lost 0 bases at V and 3 bases at J; junction bases unmatched: 3. The CDR3 loop spans 16 amino acids. CDR1 and CDR2 (germline): MNHEY, SVGAGI. CDR3 sequence reads: CASSYSGGGDYNEQFF. In nucleotides, the CDR3 is TGTGCCAGCAGTTACTCTGGCGGGGGGGACTACAATGAGCAGTTCTTC.

V and J are TRBV3-1 (or the pseudogene TRBV3-2) and TRBJ1-3; D remains unclear. Between the trimmed V and J ends, which lost 4 bases and 2 bases, there was a span of 12 bases. Germline V gene sequence: CDR1 LGHDT, CDR2 YNNKEL (reference sequence). This CDR3 region has 15 residues. The CDR3 nucleotides are TGTGCCAGCAGCCGCCCCACATTCGCTGGAAACACCATATATTTT. It is translated as CASSRPTFAGNTIYF.